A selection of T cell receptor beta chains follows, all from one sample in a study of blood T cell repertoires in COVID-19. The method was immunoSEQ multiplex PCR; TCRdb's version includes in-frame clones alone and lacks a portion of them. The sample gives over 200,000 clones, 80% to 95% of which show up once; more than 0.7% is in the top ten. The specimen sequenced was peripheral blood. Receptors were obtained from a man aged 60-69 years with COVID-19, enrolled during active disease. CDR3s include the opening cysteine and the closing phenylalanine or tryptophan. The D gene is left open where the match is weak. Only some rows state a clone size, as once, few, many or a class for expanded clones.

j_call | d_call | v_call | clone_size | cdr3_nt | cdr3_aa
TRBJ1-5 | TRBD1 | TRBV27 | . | TGTGGCTCAGGGGGACGCAATCAGCCCCAGCATTTT | CGSGGRNQPQHF
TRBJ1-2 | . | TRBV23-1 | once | TGCGCCAGCAGTCAATCAAGGGGTAACTATGGCTACACCTTC | CASSQSRGNYGYTF
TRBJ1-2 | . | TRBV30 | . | TGTGCCTGGAGTAGTCAGGGTGGAGGCTACACCTTC | CAWSSQGGGYTF
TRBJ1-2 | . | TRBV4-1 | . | TGCGCCAGCAGCCAAGATCCGGGTGGCTATGGCTACACCTTC | CASSQDPGGYGYTF
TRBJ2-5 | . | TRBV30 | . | TGTGCCTGGGAACAAACTCCGGGACTGGCGGAGACCCAGTACTTC | CAWEQTPGLAETQYF
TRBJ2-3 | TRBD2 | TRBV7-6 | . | TGTGCCAGCAGCCAACTAGCGCGGTCGGACACAGATACGCAGTATTTT | CASSQLARSDTDTQYF
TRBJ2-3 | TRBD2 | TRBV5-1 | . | TGCGCCAGCAGCCTACGACTAGCGTTAATAGGTACGCAGTATTTT | CASSLRLALIGTQYF
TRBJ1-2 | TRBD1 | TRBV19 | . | TGTGCCAGTATCCCAGAACCCGGGACAGGGGGCCTAAGCTATGGCTACACCTTC | CASIPEPGTGGLSYGYTF
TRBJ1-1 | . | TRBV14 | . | TGTGCCAGCAGCCAAGGGATGCACCCCGGGACTGAAGCTTTCTTT | CASSQGMHPGTEAFF
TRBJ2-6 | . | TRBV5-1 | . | TGCGCCAGCAGCGGAATTGGGGGCTCCTCTGGGGCCAACGTCCTGACTTTC | CASSGIGGSSGANVLTF
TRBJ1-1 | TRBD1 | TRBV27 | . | TGTGCCAGCAGTGTCGGACAGGGGTTTCGCACTGAAGCTTTCTTT | CASSVGQGFRTEAFF
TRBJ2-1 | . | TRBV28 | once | TGTGCCAGCAGTTCTACAGGGAGCTCCTACAATGAGCAGTTCTTC | CASSSTGSSYNEQFF
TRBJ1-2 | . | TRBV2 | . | TGTGCCAGCAGTGGGGACACTGGCTATGGCTACACCTTC | CASSGDTGYGYTF
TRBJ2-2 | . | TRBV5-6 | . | TGTGCCAGCTTTAATACCGGGACTGAGCTCACCGGGGAGCTGTTTTTT | CASFNTGTELTGELFF
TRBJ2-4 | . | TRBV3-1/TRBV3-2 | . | TGTGCCAGCAGCCGGGGCGACGGGACTAAAAACATTCAGTACTTC | CASSRGDGTKNIQYF
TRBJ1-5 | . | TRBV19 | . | TGTGCCAGTAGCCCCTCGCAGAGGAATCAGCCCCAGCATTTT | CASSPSQRNQPQHF
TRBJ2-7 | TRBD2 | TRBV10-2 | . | TGCGCCAGCAGTGAGACCCAGCGGGGGGCCTACGAGCAGTACTTC | CASSETQRGAYEQYF
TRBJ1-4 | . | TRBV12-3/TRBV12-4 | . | TGTGCCAGCAGCCCAGGGGAAAAACTGTTTTTT | CASSPGEKLFF
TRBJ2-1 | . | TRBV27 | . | TGTGCCAGCAGTCCCGGTTCAGAGCAGTTCTTC | CASSPGSEQFF
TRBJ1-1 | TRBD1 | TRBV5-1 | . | TGCGCCAGCAGCCCCTCATACGGACAGGGGATGAACACTGAAGCTTTCTTT | CASSPSYGQGMNTEAFF
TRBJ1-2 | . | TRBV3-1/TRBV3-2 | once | TGTGCCACTCGCTCCGGGGAGGGGTGGGACACCTTC | CATRSGEGWDTF
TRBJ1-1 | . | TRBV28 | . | TGTGCCAGCAGTTCGGGAGACACTGAAGCTTTCTTT | CASSSGDTEAFF
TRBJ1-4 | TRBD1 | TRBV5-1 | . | TGCGCCAGCAGATTACAGGGGGCAGTAGGTGAAAAACTGTTTTTT | CASRLQGAVGEKLFF
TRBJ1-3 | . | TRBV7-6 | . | TGTGCCAGCAGCGCTTCGGGTTTGGGTGGAAACACCATATATTTT | CASSASGLGGNTIYF
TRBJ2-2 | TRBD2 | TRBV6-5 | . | TGTGCCAGCGGCAGGGAGACTAGCAGCACCGGGGAGCTGTTTTTT | CASGRETSSTGELFF
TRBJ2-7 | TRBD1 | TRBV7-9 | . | TGTGCCAGCAGCTTTTGGGACAGGGCCTACGAGCAGTACTTC | CASSFWDRAYEQYF
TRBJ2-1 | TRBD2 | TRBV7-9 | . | TGTGCCAGCAGTATTGGGACTAGCGGGATGAATGAGCAGTTCTTC | CASSIGTSGMNEQFF
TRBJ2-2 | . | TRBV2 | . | TGTGCCAGCAGTACGGGAGCGAACACCGGGGAGCTGTTTTTT | CASSTGANTGELFF
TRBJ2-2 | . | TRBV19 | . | TGTGCCAGTAGTCGGGGGACGGGGAACACCGGGGAGCTGTTTTTT | CASSRGTGNTGELFF
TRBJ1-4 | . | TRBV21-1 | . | TGTGCCAGCACGCGACGCGGAAGGAATGAAAAACTGTTTTTT | CASTRRGRNEKLFF
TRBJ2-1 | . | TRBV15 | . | TGTGCCACCAGCAGAGATCGAAGTTGGAGTAATGAGCAGTTCTTC | CATSRDRSWSNEQFF
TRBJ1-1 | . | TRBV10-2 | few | TGCGCCAGCAGCCGATCCCTCAGGGGCCCAAACACTGAAGCTTTCTTT | CASSRSLRGPNTEAFF
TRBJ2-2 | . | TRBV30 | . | TGTGCCTGGAGTGTTTTCCGGGCTAGCCCAACCGGGGAGCTGTTTTTT | CAWSVFRASPTGELFF
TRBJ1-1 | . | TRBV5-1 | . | TGCGCCAGCAGCTTGGACCTACAGGGTAGCACTGAAGCTTTCTTT | CASSLDLQGSTEAFF
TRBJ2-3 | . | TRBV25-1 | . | TGTGCCAGCAAACAGCTAGCAACAGATACGCAGTATTTT | CASKQLATDTQYF
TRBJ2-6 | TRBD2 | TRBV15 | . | TGTGCCACCAGCAAGGGACTAGCGGGGTCTGAGCAGGCCAACGTCCTGACTTTC | CATSKGLAGSEQANVLTF
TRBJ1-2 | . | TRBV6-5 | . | TGTGCCAGCAGTATCCGGGATGATGGTGGCTACACCTTC | CASSIRDDGGYTF
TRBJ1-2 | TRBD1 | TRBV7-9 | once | TGTGCCAGCAGTCCTACAGGGGACCATCGGAGCTACACCTTC | CASSPTGDHRSYTF
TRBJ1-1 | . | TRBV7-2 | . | TGTGCCAGCAGCTTACAGGGGTTGAACACTGAAGCTTTCTTT | CASSLQGLNTEAFF
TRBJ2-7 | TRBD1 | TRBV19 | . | TGTGCCAGTAGTACCTCCGGGACAGGGGTCTACGAGCAGTACTTC | CASSTSGTGVYEQYF
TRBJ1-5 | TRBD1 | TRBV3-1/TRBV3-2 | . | TGTGCCAGCAGCTTGGGACAGGGCAGTCAGCCCCAGCATTTT | CASSLGQGSQPQHF
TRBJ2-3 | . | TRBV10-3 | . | TGTGCCATCAGTGAGCCACTAGGTAACTCGCGGAACCCAGATACGCAGTATTTT | CAISEPLGNSRNPDTQYF
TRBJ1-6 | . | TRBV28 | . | TGTGCCAGCAGTTCCTTGGCGGGGTCTTGGTCACCCCTCCACTTT | CASSSLAGSWSPLHF
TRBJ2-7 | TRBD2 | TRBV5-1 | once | TGCGCCAGCGGAGCGGGAGGGAGCTCCTACGAGCAGTACTTC | CASGAGGSSYEQYF
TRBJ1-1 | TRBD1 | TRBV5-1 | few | TGCGCCAGCAGCGGACCCGGGACAGGCACTGAAGCTTTCTTT | CASSGPGTGTEAFF
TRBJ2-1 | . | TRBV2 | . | TGTGCCAGCAGTGAAGGCGGGAACTCCTACAATGAGCAGTTCTTC | CASSEGGNSYNEQFF
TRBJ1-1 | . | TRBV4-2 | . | TGTGCCAGCAGCCAAGAGACAGAGAACACTGAAGCTTTCTTT | CASSQETENTEAFF
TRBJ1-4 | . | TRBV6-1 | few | TGTGCCAGCAGTGAGGGTATCCGGGGTTTGAAACTGTTTTTT | CASSEGIRGLKLFF
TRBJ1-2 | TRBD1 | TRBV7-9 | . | TGTGCCAGCAGCTTTCAGGGGGCATCCTATGGCTACACCTTC | CASSFQGASYGYTF
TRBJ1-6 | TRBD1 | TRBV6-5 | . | TGTGCCAGCAGAGGGACAGCTAATTCACCCCTCCACTTT | CASRGTANSPLHF
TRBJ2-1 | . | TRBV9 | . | TGTGCCAGCAGCGTAGCGGGTTCGAATCGGGAGCAGTTCTTC | CASSVAGSNREQFF
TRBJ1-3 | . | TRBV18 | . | TGTGCCAGCTCACCTCGACAGGAAGAAACTGGAAACACCATATATTTT | CASSPRQEETGNTIYF
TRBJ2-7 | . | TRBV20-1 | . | TGCAGTGCTACTGATCTATACGAGCAGTACTTC | CSATDLYEQYF
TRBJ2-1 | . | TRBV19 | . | TGTGCCAGTAGTATTCCCCGGGAGCTTGACAATGAGCAGTTCTTC | CASSIPRELDNEQFF
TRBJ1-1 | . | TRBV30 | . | TGTGCCTGGAGTACCCTCCCCGCGGACACTGAAGCTTTCTTT | CAWSTLPADTEAFF